This T cell receptor beta chain was obtained from a study of lymphopenia after photon versus proton radiotherapy. Broader study findings: Relative stability marked proton patients; photon patients lost diversity and naive cells. Authors raise, but do not show, better survival with proton therapy. After the lymphocyte nadir, photon-treated repertoires showed oligoclonal expansion, especially of CD8+ Temra cells. Larger post-nadir TCR diversity loss correlated inversely with survival in deceased patients.

Losses at the gene ends were 4 bases for V and 5 bases for J; bases not matched to a gene: 11. From germline, CDR1 is LNHNV and CDR2 YYDKDF (reference sequence). The CDR3 runs 16 residues. Concerning this clone: The target antigen is unknown.

The data were produced by immunoSEQ multiplex PCR, yet TCRdb's version contains in-frame clones alone and is incomplete. Here the sample spans approximately 50,000 clones, about four fifths being singletons. The receptor was isolated from a man aged 50 to 59 with gastric cancer. The specimen comprised peripheral blood, sampled from a patient treated with photon-based radiotherapy. The chain carries TRBV15 and TRBJ2-5, with 9 bases that match TRBD1. The CDR3 sequence: CATSNRGRDRVETQYF. CDR3 DNA: TGTGCCACCAGCAACCGAGGGCGGGACAGGGTGGAGACCCAGTACTTC.